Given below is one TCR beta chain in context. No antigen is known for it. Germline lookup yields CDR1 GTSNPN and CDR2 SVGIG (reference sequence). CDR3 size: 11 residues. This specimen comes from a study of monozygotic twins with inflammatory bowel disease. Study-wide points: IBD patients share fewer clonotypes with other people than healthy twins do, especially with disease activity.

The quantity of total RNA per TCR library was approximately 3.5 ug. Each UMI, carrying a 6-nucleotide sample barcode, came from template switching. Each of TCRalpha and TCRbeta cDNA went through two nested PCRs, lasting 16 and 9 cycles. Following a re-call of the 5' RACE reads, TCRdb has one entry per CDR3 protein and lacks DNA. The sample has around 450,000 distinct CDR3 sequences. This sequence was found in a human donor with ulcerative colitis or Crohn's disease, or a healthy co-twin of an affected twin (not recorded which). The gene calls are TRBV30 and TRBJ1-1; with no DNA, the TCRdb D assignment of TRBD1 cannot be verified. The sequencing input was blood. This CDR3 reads CAWGQNTEAFF.